This entry lists 19 T cell receptor beta chains sequenced from one sample in a study of beta chain features in type 1 diabetes. Isolated RNA was reverse transcribed in full, so expressed TCRB transcripts were sequenced. Repertoires were generated with immunoSEQ multiplex PCR, while TCRdb's copy carries only in-frame clones and drops some. Among 620,000 or so clones, around 15% were seen once, and the ten largest hold around 0.095%. Sequencing was performed on naive CD4+ T cells from blood. These receptor sequences come from a man between 18 and 35 years old in good health.

The CDR3 is CASSVRDGVYEQYF. DNA for the CDR3: TGTGCCAGCAGCGTACGGGACGGAGTTTACGAGCAGTACTTC. The chain employs TRBV9 and TRBJ2-7; D possibly matches TRBD1 or TRBD2 (5 bases each). Germline V gives CDR1 SGDLS, CDR2 YYNGEE. The CDR3 spans 14 residues. Trimming took 1 base from V and 4 from J, leaving 12 bases between them.

Of note for this clone: Other DNA variants within this sample encode the same CDR3. The chain links TRBV9 to TRBJ2-5; tentatively, D is TRBD2 (5 bases). The V gene's germline CDR1 is SGDLS and CDR2 YYNGEE. CDR3 length equals 13 residues. V lost 0 bases and J 4 bases, leaving 7 bases between the germline ends. The CDR3 DNA follows: TGTGCCAGCAGCGTAGGAGGAGGAGAGACCCAGTACTTC. It is translated as CASSVGGGETQYF.

This clone was observed a handful of times. The chain joins TRBV10-3 to TRBJ2-2, with D maybe TRBD1 (5 bases). CDR1 ENHRY and CDR2 SYGVKD come from the germline V gene. The V end lost 4 bases, the J end lost 0 bases, and 6 bases lay between the germline ends. The CDR3 consists of 14 residues. The chain's CDR3 is CAISGTSNTGELFF. In nucleotides, the CDR3 is TGTGCCATCAGTGGGACATCGAACACCGGGGAGCTGTTTTTT.

This clone was seen only a few times. The rearrangement uses TRBV28 and TRBJ2-5; perhaps TRBD2 as D (6 bases). This CDR3 comprises 14 residues. Germline loops: CDR1 MDHEN, CDR2 SYDVKM. The ends were cut back, 5 bases at V and 5 bases at J, with 15 bases in the middle. CDR3: CASSDPAGRETQYF. DNA of the CDR3: TGTGCCAGCAGTGACCCGGCGGGGCGGGAGACCCAGTACTTC.

This clone turned up a few times. This chain links TRBV5-1 with TRBJ2-3; D not resolved. Germline assignment: CDR1 SGHRS and CDR2 YFSETQ. The V gene lost 7 bases and the J gene lost 5 bases, with 17 bases spanning the gap. There are 14 residues in the CDR3. The CDR3 loop reads CASSQRPSLDTQYF. CDR3 sequence (DNA): TGCGCCAGCTCGCAGAGACCCAGTCTAGATACGCAGTATTTT.

There are a few counts of this clone. The chain joins TRBV5-1 to TRBJ2-1; no clear D gene. Trimming took 3 bases from V and 7 from J, leaving 17 bases between them. Germline V gene sequence: CDR1 SGHRS, CDR2 YFSETQ. The CDR3 spans 15 residues. The CDR3 DNA reads TGCGCCAGCAGCTGGGTGCGAACCCAGCCGAATGAGCAGTTCTTC. It specifies CASSWVRTQPNEQFF.

This chain joins TRBV10-3 and TRBJ2-1; 9 bases line up with TRBD2. The CDR3 consists of 15 residues. The ends lost 10 bases at V and 6 bases at J; junction bases unmatched: 13. The germline CDR1 and CDR2 sequences are ENHRY and SYGVKD. CDR3 sequence: CATQVAGVVVNEQFF. CDR3 nucleotides: TGTGCCACCCAGGTAGCGGGAGTAGTGGTCAATGAGCAGTTCTTC.

The J gene is TRBJ2-3, the V gene TRBV9; no definite D call. This CDR3 is built from 13 residues. Germline V gives CDR1 SGDLS, CDR2 YYNGEE. The V and J ends lost 0 bases and 6 bases respectively, with 8 bases between them. The CDR3 region has the DNA TGTGCCAGCAGCGTAGCTCTCCCCGATACGCAGTATTTT. It codes for CASSVALPDTQYF.

Only a few counts were recorded for this clone. This chain uses TRBV7-9 with TRBJ1-4; 7 bases agree with TRBD1. The CDR3 has 15 residues. The trim removed 1 base at V and 3 bases at J, leaving 2 bases unmatched. CDR1 is SEHNR, CDR2 FQNEAQ, per germline (reference sequence). In nucleotides, the CDR3 is TGTGCCAGCAGCTTAGGCGGGACAGCTAATGAAAAACTGTTTTTT. This translates into CASSLGGTANEKLFF.

The rearrangement uses TRBV4-1 and TRBJ1-2; a possible D gene is TRBD1 (5 bases). CDR3 length equals 13 residues. Trimming shortened V by 2 bases and J by 8 bases, and 12 bases separated the two germline ends. Germline V lookup: CDR1 MGHRA, CDR2 YSYEKL. CDR3 coding DNA: TGCGCCAGCAGCCAAAGGGACGGTGGAGGCTACACCTTC. This codes for CASSQRDGGGYTF.

V usage is TRBV6-6 and J usage is TRBJ2-5; the match to TRBD2 covers 10 bases. The germline V gene has CDR1 MNHNY and CDR2 SVGAGI (reference sequence). The CDR3 spans 15 residues. The trim removed 6 bases at V and 3 bases at J, leaving 7 bases unmatched. The CDR3 protein is CASRPRTSGKETQYF. Written as DNA, the CDR3 is TGTGCCAGCAGGCCCCGGACTAGCGGAAAAGAGACCCAGTACTTC.

V gene TRBV2 combines with J gene TRBJ2-1; 7 bases fit TRBD1. This CDR3 is built from 18 residues. V lost 5 bases to trimming and J lost 5 bases; unmatched junction nucleotides: 18. The germline V gene has CDR1 SNHLY and CDR2 FYNNEI. This chain's CDR3 is CASSPLGTTGNSNNEQFF. As DNA, the CDR3 is TGTGCCAGCAGTCCATTGGGCACGACAGGGAATAGTAACAATGAGCAGTTCTTC.

The V gene is TRBV7-2, the J gene TRBJ1-1, with TRBD1 matching over 9 bases. Germline trimming cut 5 bases from V and 1 base from J; bases unmatched to any gene: 8. The germline V gene encodes CDR1 SGHTA and CDR2 FQGNSA. There are 16 residues in the CDR3. The DNA for the CDR3 is TGTGCCAGCAGCAAATTTCCGGGACAGGGGAACACTGAAGCTTTCTTT. It codes for CASSKFPGQGNTEAFF.

CDR3 sequence (DNA): TGCGCCAGCAGCCAAGAAGCGACAGATTCACCCCTCCACTTT. It yields the protein CASSQEATDSPLHF. J is TRBJ1-6 and V is TRBV4-1; TRBD1 might be the D (5 bases). The CDR3 totals 14 residues. V lost 0 bases, J lost 8 bases, and 8 bases lay in between. Looked up from germline, CDR1 is MGHRA and CDR2 is YSYEKL.

This clone has more than one count but fewer than ten. The chain is built from TRBV28 and TRBJ2-6; perhaps TRBD2 as D (5 bases). Trimming took off 2 bases at V and 0 bases at J, with 11 bases between the two ends. Looked up from germline, CDR1 is MDHEN and CDR2 is SYDVKM. The CDR3 has 17 amino acids. CDR3 sequence (DNA): TGTGCCAGCAGTTTACCTACGGGGATCTCTGGGGCCAACGTCCTGACTTTC. Residues: CASSLPTGISGANVLTF.

The J gene is TRBJ1-6, the V gene TRBV9; TRBD1 matches at 7 bases. V lost 0 bases and J lost 9; bases outside the gene matches: 9. The germline V gene encodes CDR1 SGDLS and CDR2 YYNGEE. The CDR3 consists of 16 residues. The CDR3 DNA is TGTGCCAGCAGCGTAGCCCTCAACGACAGGGCTTCACCCCTCCACTTT. Translating it yields CASSVALNDRASPLHF.

This clone was seen a handful of times. J is TRBJ2-7 and V is TRBV7-2, with D maybe TRBD1 (6 bases). Looked up from germline, CDR1 is SGHTA and CDR2 is FQGNSA. V was pared by 11 bases and J by 2 bases, with 13 bases between. The CDR3 has 12 amino acids. CDR3 sequence (DNA): TGTGCCTCGAGGACAGAGCCCTACGAGCAGTACTTC. Protein product: CASRTEPYEQYF.

This clone came up a few times. The J gene is TRBJ2-5, the V gene TRBV5-1; possibly TRBD1 for D (5 bases). CDR3 size: 14 residues. Trimming took off 0 bases at V and 2 bases at J, with 8 bases between the two ends. The germline CDR1 and CDR2 sequences are SGHRS and YFSETQ. CDR3 bases: TGCGCCAGCAGCTTGGCCCGGACACAAGAGACCCAGTACTTC. Amino acids: CASSLARTQETQYF.

This clone was detected a few times. The chain links TRBV9 to TRBJ2-7, with D hard to call. The germline gives CDR1 SGDLS, CDR2 YYNGEE. This CDR3 spans 14 amino acids. V dropped 0 bases and J dropped 0 bases, with 7 bases sitting between them. CDR3 residues: CASSVESHSYEQYF. CDR3 bases: TGTGCCAGCAGCGTAGAGTCACACTCCTACGAGCAGTACTTC.